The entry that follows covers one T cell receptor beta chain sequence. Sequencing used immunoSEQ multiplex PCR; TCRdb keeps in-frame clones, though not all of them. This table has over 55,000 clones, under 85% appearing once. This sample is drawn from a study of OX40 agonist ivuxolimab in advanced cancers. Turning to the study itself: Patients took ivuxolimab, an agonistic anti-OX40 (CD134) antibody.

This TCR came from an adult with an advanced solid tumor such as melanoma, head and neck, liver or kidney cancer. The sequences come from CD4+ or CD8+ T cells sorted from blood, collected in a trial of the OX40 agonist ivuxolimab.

This chain's CDR3 is CASSLGGLAGLNEQFF. In DNA, the CDR3 is TGCGCCAGCAGCTTGGGGGGACTAGCGGGACTCAATGAGCAGTTCTTC. The V gene is TRBV5-1, the J gene TRBJ2-1, with 13 bases identical to TRBD2. The V and J ends lost 0 bases and 6 bases, in that order; junction bases with no gene match: 3. The CDR3 has 16 amino acids. CDR1 and CDR2 from the germline V gene are SGHRS and YFSETQ.